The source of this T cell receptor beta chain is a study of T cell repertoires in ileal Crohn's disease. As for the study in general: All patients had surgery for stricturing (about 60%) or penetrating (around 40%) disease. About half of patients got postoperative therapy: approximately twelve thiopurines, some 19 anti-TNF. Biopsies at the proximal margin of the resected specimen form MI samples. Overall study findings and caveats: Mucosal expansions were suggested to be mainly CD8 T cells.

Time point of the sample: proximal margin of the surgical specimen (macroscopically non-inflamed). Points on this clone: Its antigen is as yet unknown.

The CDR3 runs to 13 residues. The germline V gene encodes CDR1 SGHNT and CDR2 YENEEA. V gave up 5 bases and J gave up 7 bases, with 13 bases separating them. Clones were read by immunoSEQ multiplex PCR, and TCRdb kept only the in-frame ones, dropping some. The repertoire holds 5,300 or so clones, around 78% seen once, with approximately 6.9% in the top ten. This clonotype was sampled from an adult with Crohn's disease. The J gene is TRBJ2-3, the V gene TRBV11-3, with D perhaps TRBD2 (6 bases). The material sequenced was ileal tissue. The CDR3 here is CASSPGGVNTQYF. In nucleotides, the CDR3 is TGTGCCAGCAGCCCGGGCGGGGTAAATACGCAGTATTTT. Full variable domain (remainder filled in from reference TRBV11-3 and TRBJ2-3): EAGVVQSPRYKIIEKKQPVAFWCNPISGHNTLYWYLQNLGQGPELLIRYENEEAVDDSQLPKDRFSAERLKGVDSTLKIQPAELGDSAVYLCASSPGGVNTQYFGPGTRLTVL.